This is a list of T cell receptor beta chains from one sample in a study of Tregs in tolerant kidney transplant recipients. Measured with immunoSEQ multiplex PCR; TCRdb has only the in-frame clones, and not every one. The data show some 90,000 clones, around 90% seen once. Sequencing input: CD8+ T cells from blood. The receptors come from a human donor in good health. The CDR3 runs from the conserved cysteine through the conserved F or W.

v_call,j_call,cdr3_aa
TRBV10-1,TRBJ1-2,CASSSDGNYGYTF
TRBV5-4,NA,CASSLVGTGAYEQYF
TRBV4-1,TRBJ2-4,CASSHSRERGKGNIQYF
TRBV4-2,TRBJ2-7,CASSQDALAGGHYEQYF
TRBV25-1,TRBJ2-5,CASRKDTQETQYF
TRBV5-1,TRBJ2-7,CASSWAAGSSYEQYF
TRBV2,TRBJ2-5,CASSAPLDRNQETQYF
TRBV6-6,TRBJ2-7,CASSGQDSYEQYF
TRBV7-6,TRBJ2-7,CASSPRQATYEQYF
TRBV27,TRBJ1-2,CASSSGTGALGGYTF
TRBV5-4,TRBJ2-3,CASSPQLAPSTDTQYF
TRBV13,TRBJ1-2,CASSLGGTGYGYTF
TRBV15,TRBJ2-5,CATSHRGFQETQYF
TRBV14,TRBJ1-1,CASSQDLGDTEAFF
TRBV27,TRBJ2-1,CASSSYPGRPKQFF
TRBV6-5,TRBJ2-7,CASSFTYAGYEQYF